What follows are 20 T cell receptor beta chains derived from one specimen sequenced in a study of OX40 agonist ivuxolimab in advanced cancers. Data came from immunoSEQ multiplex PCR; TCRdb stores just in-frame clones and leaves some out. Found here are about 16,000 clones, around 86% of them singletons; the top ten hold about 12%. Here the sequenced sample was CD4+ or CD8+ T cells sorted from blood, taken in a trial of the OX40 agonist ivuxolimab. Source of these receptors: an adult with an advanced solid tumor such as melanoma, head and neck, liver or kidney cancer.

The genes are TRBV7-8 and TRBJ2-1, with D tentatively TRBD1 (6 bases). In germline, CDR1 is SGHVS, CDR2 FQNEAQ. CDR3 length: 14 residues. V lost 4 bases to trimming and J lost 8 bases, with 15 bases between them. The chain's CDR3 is CASSSLGRGDEQFF. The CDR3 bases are TGTGCCAGCAGCTCCCTCGGCAGGGGTGATGAGCAGTTCTTC. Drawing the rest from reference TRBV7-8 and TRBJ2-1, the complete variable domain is GAGVSQSPRYKVAKRGQDVALRCDPISGHVSLFWYQQALGQGPEFLTYFQNEAQLDKSGLPSDRFFAERPEGSVSTLKIQRTQQEDSAVYLCASSSLGRGDEQFFGPGTRLTVL.

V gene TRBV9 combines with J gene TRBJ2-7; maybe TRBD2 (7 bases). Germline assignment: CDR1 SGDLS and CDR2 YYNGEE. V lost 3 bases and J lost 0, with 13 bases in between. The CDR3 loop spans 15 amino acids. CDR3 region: CASSEGGQSSYEQYF. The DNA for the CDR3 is TGTGCCAGCAGCGAGGGGGGGCAGAGCTCCTACGAGCAGTACTTC.

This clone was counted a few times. The chain's CDR3 is CASSPGGQGAYEQYF. The CDR3 nucleotides are TGCGCCAGCAGCCCGGGTGGTCAGGGGGCCTACGAGCAGTACTTC. V and J are TRBV4-1 and TRBJ2-7; 7 positions match TRBD1. Germline CDR1 reads MGHRA; CDR2 reads YSYEKL. This CDR3 is 15 amino acids long. V lost 4 bases, J lost 2 bases, and 8 bases stayed unmatched.

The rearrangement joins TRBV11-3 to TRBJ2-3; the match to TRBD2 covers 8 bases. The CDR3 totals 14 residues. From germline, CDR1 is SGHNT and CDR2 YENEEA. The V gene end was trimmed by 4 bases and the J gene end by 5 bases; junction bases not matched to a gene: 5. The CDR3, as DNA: TGTGCCAGCAGCTCTTTTCGGGGGGGAGATACGCAGTATTTT. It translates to CASSSFRGGDTQYF.

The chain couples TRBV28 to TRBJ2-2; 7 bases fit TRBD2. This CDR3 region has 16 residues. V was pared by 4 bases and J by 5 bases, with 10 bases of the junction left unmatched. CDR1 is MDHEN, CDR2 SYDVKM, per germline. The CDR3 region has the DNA TGTGCCAGCAGTTCAAAACTCCCGGGACTAACCGGGGAGCTGTTTTTT. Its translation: CASSSKLPGLTGELFF.

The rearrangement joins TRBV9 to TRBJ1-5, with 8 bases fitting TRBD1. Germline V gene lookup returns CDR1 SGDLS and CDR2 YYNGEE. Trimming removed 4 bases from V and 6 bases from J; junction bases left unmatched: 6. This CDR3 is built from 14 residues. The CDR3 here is CASSPGTGGQPQHF. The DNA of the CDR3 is TGTGCCAGCAGCCCCGGGACAGGCGGTCAGCCCCAGCATTTT.

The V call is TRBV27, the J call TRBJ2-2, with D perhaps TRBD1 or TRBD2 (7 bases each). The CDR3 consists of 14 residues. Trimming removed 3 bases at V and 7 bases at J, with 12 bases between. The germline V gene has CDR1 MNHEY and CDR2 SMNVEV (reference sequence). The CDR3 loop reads CASSFQGGSGELFF. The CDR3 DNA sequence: TGTGCCAGCAGTTTCCAGGGGGGGAGCGGGGAGCTGTTTTTT.

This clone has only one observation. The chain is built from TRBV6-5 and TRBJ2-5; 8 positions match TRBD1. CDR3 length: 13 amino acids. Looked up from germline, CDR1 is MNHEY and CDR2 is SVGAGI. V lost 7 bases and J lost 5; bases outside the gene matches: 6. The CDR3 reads CASTRTGIETQYF. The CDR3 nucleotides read TGTGCCAGCACCAGGACAGGGATTGAGACCCAGTACTTC.

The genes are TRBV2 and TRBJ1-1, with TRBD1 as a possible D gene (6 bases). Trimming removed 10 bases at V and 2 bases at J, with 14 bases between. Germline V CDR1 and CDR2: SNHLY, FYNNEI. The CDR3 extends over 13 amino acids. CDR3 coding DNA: TGTGCCATCACAGGGTGGGGTAACACTGAAGCTTTCTTT. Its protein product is CAITGWGNTEAFF.

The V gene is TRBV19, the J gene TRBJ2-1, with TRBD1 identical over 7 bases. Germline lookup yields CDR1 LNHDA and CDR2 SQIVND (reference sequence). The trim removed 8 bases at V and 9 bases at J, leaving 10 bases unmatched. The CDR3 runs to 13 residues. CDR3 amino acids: CASGATGSGEQFF. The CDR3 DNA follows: TGTGCCAGTGGGGCGACAGGGTCGGGTGAGCAGTTCTTC.

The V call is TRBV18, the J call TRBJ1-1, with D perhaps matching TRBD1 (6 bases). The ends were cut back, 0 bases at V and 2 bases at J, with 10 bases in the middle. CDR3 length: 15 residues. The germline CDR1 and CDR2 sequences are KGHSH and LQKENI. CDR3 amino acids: CASSPPGARNTEAFF. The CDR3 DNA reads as TGTGCCAGCTCACCACCGGGGGCAAGAAACACTGAAGCTTTCTTT.

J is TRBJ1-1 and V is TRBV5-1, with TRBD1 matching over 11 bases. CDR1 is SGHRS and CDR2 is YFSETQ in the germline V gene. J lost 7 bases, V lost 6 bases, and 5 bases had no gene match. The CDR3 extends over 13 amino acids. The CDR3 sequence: CASTPGQGVEAFF. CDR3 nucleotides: TGCGCCAGCACCCCGGGACAGGGGGTTGAAGCTTTCTTT.

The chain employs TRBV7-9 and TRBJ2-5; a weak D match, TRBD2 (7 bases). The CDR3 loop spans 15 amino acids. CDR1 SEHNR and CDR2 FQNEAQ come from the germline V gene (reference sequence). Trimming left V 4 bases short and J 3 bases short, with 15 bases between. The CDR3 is CASSYREGRKETQYF. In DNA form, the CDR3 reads TGTGCCAGCAGCTACAGGGAGGGAAGAAAAGAGACCCAGTACTTC.

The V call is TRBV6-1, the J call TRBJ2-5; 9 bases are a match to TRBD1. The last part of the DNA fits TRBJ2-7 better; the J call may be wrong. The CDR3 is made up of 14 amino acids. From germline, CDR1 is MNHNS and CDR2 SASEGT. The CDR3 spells CASRTGGGSYEQYF. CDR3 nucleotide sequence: TGTGCCAGCAGAACAGGGGGCGGCTCCTACGAGCAGTACTTC.

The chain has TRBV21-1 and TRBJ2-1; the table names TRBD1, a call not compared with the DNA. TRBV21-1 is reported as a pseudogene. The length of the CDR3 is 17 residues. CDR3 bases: TGTGCCAGCAGCCAAACCCCCCCGGGACAGGGGGACTATGAGCAGTTCTTC. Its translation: CASSQTPPGQGDYEQFF.

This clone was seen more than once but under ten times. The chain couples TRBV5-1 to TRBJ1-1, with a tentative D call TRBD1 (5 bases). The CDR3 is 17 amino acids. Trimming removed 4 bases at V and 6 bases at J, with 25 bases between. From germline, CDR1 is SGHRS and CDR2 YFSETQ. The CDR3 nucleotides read TGCGCCAGCAGCGCCTCGGGGACCGGGGACCCTGAGCCTGAAGCTTTCTTT. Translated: CASSASGTGDPEPEAFF.

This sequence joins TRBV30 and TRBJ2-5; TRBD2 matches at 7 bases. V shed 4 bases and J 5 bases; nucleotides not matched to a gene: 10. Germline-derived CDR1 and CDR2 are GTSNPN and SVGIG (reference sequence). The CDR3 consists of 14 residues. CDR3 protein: CAWNAGEGLETQYF. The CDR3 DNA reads TGTGCCTGGAATGCGGGGGAGGGGTTGGAGACCCAGTACTTC.

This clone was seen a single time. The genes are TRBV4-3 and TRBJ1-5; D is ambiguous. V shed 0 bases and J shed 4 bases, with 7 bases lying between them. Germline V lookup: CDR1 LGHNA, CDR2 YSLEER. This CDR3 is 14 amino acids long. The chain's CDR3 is CASSQEIGNQPQHF. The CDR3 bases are TGCGCCAGCAGCCAAGAAATCGGAAATCAGCCCCAGCATTTT.

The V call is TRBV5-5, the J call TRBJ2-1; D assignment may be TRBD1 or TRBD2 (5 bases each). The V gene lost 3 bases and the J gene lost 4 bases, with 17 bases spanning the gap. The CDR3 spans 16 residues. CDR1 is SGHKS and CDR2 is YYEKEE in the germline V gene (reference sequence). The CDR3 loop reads CASSWGSGMGYNEQFF. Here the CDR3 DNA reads TGTGCCAGCAGCTGGGGGTCCGGTATGGGGTACAATGAGCAGTTCTTC.

The CDR3 loop reads CATRPLHSGELFF. Here the CDR3 DNA reads TGTGCCACCAGACCACTCCATAGCGGGGAGCTGTTTTTT. This chain links TRBV15 with TRBJ2-2; the D is unclear. V was pared by 6 bases and J by 7 bases, with 12 bases between. Per germline, CDR1 LNHNV and CDR2 YYDKDF (reference sequence). This CDR3 is 13 amino acids long.